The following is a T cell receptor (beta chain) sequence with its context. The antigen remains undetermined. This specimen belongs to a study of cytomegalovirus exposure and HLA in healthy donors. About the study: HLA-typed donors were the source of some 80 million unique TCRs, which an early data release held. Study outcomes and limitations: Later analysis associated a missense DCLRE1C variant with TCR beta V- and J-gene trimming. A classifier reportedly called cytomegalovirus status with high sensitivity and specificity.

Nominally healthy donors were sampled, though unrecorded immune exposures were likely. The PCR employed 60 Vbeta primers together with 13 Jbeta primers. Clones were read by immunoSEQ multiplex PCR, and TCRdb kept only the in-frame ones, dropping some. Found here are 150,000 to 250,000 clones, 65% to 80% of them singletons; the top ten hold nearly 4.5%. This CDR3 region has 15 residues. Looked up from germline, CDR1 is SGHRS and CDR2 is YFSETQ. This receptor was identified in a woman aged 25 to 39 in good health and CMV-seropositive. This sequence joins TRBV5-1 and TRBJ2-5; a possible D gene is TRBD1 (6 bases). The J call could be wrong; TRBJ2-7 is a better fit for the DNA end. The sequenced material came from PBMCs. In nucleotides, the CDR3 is TGCGCCAGCAGCTTGGGGGAAGGGGGCTCCTACGAGCAGTACTTC. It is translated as CASSLGEGGSYEQYF.